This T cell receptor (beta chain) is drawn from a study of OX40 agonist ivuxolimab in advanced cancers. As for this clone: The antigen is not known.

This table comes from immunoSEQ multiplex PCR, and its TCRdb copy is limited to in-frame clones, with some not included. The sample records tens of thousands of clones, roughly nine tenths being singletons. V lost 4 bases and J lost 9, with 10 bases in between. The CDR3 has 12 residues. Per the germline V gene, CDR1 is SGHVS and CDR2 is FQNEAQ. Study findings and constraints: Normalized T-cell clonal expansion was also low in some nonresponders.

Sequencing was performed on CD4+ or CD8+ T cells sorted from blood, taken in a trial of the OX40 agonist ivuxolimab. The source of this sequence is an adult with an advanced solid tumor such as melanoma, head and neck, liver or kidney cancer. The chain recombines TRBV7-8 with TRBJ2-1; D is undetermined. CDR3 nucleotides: TGTGCCAGCAGCTATACGTATGCTGAGCAGTTCTTC. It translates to CASSYTYAEQFF. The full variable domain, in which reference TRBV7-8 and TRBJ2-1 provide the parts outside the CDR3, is GAGVSQSPRYKVAKRGQDVALRCDPISGHVSLFWYQQALGQGPEFLTYFQNEAQLDKSGLPSDRFFAERPEGSVSTLKIQRTQQEDSAVYLCASSYTYAEQFFGPGTRLTVL.